This is a list of T cell receptor beta chains from one sample in a study of shared clonotypes between healthy human individuals. TCRdb's copy holds only in-frame clones and misses some; the assay was immunoSEQ multiplex PCR. The table has 2 million to 2.5 million clones, approximately 90% seen once. Sequencing used naive CD4+ T cells from PBMCs. Every receptor here comes from a man younger than 30 in good health. Some clones in this sample may be carry-over from other donors' samples. The CDR3 runs from the conserved cysteine through the conserved F or W. D genes are given only for firm matches. The size entry is marked missing in some rows and otherwise reads once, few, many or a size class.

d_gene,j_gene,abundance,v_gene,CDR3aa,CDR3nt
NA,TRBJ2-7,NA,TRBV7-9,CASSLGALGGQQYF,TGTGCCAGCAGCTTAGGGGCCCTTGGGGGACAGCAGTACTTC
NA,TRBJ1-1,few,TRBV30,CAWSVAATEAFF,TGTGCCTGGAGTGTAGCGGCCACTGAAGCTTTCTTT
NA,TRBJ1-1,NA,TRBV11-2,CASSAQTGLTEAFF,TGTGCCAGCAGCGCGCAGACGGGACTCACTGAAGCTTTCTTT
NA,TRBJ1-1,once,TRBV5-4,CASSLRPWNTEAFF,TGTGCCAGCAGCTTGAGACCGTGGAACACTGAAGCTTTCTTT
NA,TRBJ1-4,few,TRBV30,CAWSVQGGGEKLFF,TGTGCCTGGAGTGTACAAGGGGGAGGAGAAAAACTGTTTTTT
NA,TRBJ2-7,NA,TRBV2,CASSEQGDAYEQYF,TGTGCCAGCAGTGAACAGGGCGATGCCTACGAGCAGTACTTC
NA,TRBJ1-4,NA,TRBV7-6,CASSPTWGVNEKLFF,TGTGCCAGCAGCCCTACATGGGGGGTTAATGAAAAACTGTTTTTT
NA,TRBJ2-1,NA,TRBV10-3,CAIGTPDKSYNEQFF,TGTGCCATCGGGACACCGGACAAATCCTACAATGAGCAGTTCTTC
NA,TRBJ2-7,NA,TRBV4-1,CASSQETHSYEQYF,TGCGCCAGCAGCCAAGAAACCCACTCCTACGAGCAGTACTTC
NA,TRBJ2-1,NA,TRBV7-6,CASSFGLVEGEQFF,TGTGCCAGCAGCTTTGGGCTAGTTGAGGGTGAGCAGTTCTTC
NA,TRBJ1-5,NA,TRBV30,CAFGGSGLPQHF,TGTGCCTTCGGGGGGTCTGGGTTGCCCCAGCATTTT
NA,TRBJ2-7,NA,TRBV2,CASSPSLVEQYF,TGTGCCAGCAGTCCCTCACTGGTCGAGCAGTACTTC
NA,TRBJ1-5,NA,TRBV6-5,CASRGSVRPQHF,TGTGCCAGCAGGGGCTCCGTTCGGCCCCAGCATTTT
NA,TRBJ2-7,NA,TRBV5-6,CASSYPGEQYF,TGTGCCAGCAGCTACCCGGGCGAGCAGTACTTC
TRBD2,TRBJ2-3,NA,TRBV20-1,CSAGGRDTQYF,TGCAGTGCCGGGGGGAGGGATACGCAGTATTTT
NA,TRBJ2-3,NA,TRBV6-1,CASSEAGLSTDTQYF,TGTGCCAGCAGTGAAGCGGGACTCAGCACAGATACGCAGTATTTT
NA,TRBJ1-2,once,TRBV6-1,CASSVGISGARGYTF,TGTGCCAGCAGTGTTGGTATTTCGGGGGCGCGGGGCTACACCTTC
NA,TRBJ2-1,NA,TRBV7-2,CASSLGPNNEQFF,TGTGCCAGCAGCCTCGGACCAAACAATGAGCAGTTCTTC
NA,TRBJ1-5,NA,TRBV30,CAWSVGGGQPQHF,TGTGCCTGGAGTGTAGGGGGAGGTCAGCCCCAGCATTTT
TRBD1,TRBJ1-1,few,TRBV19,CASSPTGSNTEAFF,TGTGCCAGTAGTCCGACAGGGTCGAACACTGAAGCTTTCTTT
NA,TRBJ1-5,NA,TRBV6-1,CASSDLREYSNQPQHF,TGTGCCAGCAGTGACCTGAGGGAATATAGCAATCAGCCCCAGCATTTT
NA,TRBJ2-2,once,TRBV5-1,CASSSQGNTGELFF,TGCGCCAGCAGCTCACAGGGCAACACCGGGGAGCTGTTTTTT
NA,TRBJ2-1,NA,TRBV6-6,CASSYSMGPQAEQFF,TGTGCCAGCAGTTACTCCATGGGACCTCAGGCGGAGCAGTTCTTC
NA,TRBJ2-7,NA,TRBV9,CASSHGDNLEQYF,TGTGCCAGCAGCCATGGGGACAACTTAGAGCAGTACTTC
NA,TRBJ1-5,NA,TRBV28,CASSWGGAGENQPQHF,TGTGCCAGCAGTTGGGGGGGGGCAGGCGAAAATCAGCCCCAGCATTTT
NA,TRBJ2-1,NA,TRBV11-3,CASSSGHGSYNEQFF,TGTGCCAGCAGCTCGGGACACGGCTCCTACAATGAGCAGTTCTTC
TRBD1,TRBJ2-2,NA,TRBV5-1,CASSLGDRSTGELFF,TGCGCCAGCAGCTTGGGGGACAGGAGCACCGGGGAGCTGTTTTTT
NA,TRBJ1-2,few,TRBV25-1,CASSGEGHGYTF,TGTGCCAGCAGTGGAGAGGGGCATGGCTACACCTTC
NA,TRBJ1-2,NA,TRBV6-5,CASSYSIPSNYGYTF,TGTGCCAGCAGTTACTCGATCCCCAGTAACTATGGCTACACCTTC
TRBD2,TRBJ2-5,NA,TRBV7-9,CASSREFTSGNQETQYF,TGTGCCAGCAGCCGGGAATTTACTAGCGGAAACCAAGAGACCCAGTACTTC
TRBD2,TRBJ2-3,NA,TRBV7-9,CASSLGDYKQYF,TGTGCCAGCAGCTTAGGGGACTATAAGCAGTATTTT
NA,TRBJ2-3,NA,TRBV7-9,CASSRHRDRPDTQYF,TGTGCCAGCAGCCGGCACAGGGATCGCCCAGATACGCAGTATTTT
NA,TRBJ2-1,once,TRBV5-5,CASSLTSANNEQFF,TGTGCCAGCAGCTTGACCAGCGCCAACAATGAGCAGTTCTTC
NA,TRBJ1-1,NA,TRBV5-5,CASSTHGQGGKTEAFF,TGTGCCAGCAGCACTCATGGCCAGGGAGGCAAGACTGAAGCTTTCTTT
TRBD1,TRBJ1-2,NA,TRBV19,CASSTRTGGNGYTF,TGTGCCAGTAGTACCAGGACAGGGGGCAATGGCTACACCTTC
TRBD2,TRBJ2-3,once,TRBV7-2,CASSLQGLAGGGTQYF,TGTGCCAGCAGCTTACAGGGACTAGCGGGAGGAGGGACGCAGTATTTT
NA,TRBJ1-1,NA,TRBV10-3,CAISGEKNTEAFF,TGTGCCATCAGTGGTGAGAAGAACACTGAAGCTTTCTTT
TRBD2,TRBJ2-7,NA,TRBV6-5,CASTPSGSPYEQYF,TGTGCCAGCACCCCTAGCGGGAGTCCCTACGAGCAGTACTTC
NA,TRBJ1-4,NA,TRBV12-2,CASRFNLFF,TGTGCAAGTCGCTTTAATCTGTTTTTT
TRBD1,TRBJ1-5,NA,TRBV7-9,CASSSPQGDQPQHF,TGTGCCAGCAGCTCTCCTCAGGGGGACCAGCCCCAGCATTTT
NA,TRBJ2-7,once,TRBV15,CATSSRYRVGEQYF,TGTGCCACCAGCAGCCGCTACAGGGTAGGCGAGCAGTACTTC
NA,TRBJ2-2,NA,TRBV28,CASRKGGTGELFF,TGTGCCAGCCGAAAAGGGGGCACCGGGGAGCTGTTTTTT
NA,TRBJ1-3,NA,TRBV5-3,CARSLLKYSGGSGNTIYF,TGTGCCAGAAGCTTGTTAAAGTATTCCGGTGGCTCTGGAAACACCATATATTTT
NA,TRBJ1-1,NA,TRBV5-4,CASSLGGIRNTEAFF,TGTGCCAGCAGCTTGGGGGGGATACGGAACACTGAAGCTTTCTTT
NA,TRBJ2-2,NA,TRBV27,CASSQQGGSGELFF,TGTGCCAGCAGTCAGCAGGGTGGAAGCGGGGAGCTGTTTTTT
TRBD1,TRBJ2-3,NA,TRBV9,CASSARTGVTDTQYF,TGTGCCAGCAGCGCAAGGACAGGGGTGACAGATACGCAGTATTTT
NA,TRBJ2-3,NA,TRBV7-8,CASSFQGFGSTDTQYF,TGTGCCAGCAGCTTCCAGGGCTTTGGGAGCACAGATACGCAGTATTTT
TRBD2,TRBJ2-1,NA,TRBV15,CATSSQGQGLAGEVREQFF,TGTGCCACCAGCAGTCAAGGCCAGGGACTAGCGGGAGAGGTACGGGAGCAGTTCTTC
TRBD2,TRBJ2-1,NA,TRBV11-3,CASSRTGTSYSEQFF,TGTGCCAGCAGCCGCACCGGGACTAGCTATAGTGAGCAGTTCTTC
TRBD2,TRBJ2-1,NA,TRBV6-4,CASTGTSGREQFF,TGTGCCAGCACTGGGACTAGTGGCCGTGAGCAGTTCTTC
TRBD2,TRBJ2-5,NA,TRBV6-5,CASSTRGRGAETQYF,TGTGCCAGCAGTACCCGGGGGAGGGGTGCGGAGACCCAGTACTTC
NA,TRBJ2-1,once,TRBV10-3,CAISEFSRSSYNEQFF,TGTGCCATCAGTGAGTTCAGCAGAAGCTCCTACAATGAGCAGTTCTTC
NA,TRBJ1-5,NA,TRBV6-1,CASSELVRQLGQPQHF,TGTGCCAGCAGTGAATTGGTGAGACAGCTCGGTCAGCCCCAGCATTTT
TRBD2,TRBJ2-5,NA,TRBV7-9,CASSLAASGSWETQYF,TGTGCCAGCAGCTTAGCGGCTAGCGGGAGTTGGGAGACCCAGTACTTC
TRBD1,TRBJ1-5,NA,TRBV6-1,CASRTKGGSEPQHF,TGTGCCAGCAGAACGAAAGGGGGCAGTGAGCCCCAGCATTTT
NA,TRBJ1-5,NA,TRBV18,CASSPQRDQPQHF,TGTGCCAGCTCACCACAGAGGGATCAGCCCCAGCATTTT